This T cell receptor (beta chain) derives from a study of OX40 agonist ivuxolimab in advanced cancers. The V and J ends lost 0 bases and 3 bases respectively, with 12 bases between them. Germline loops: CDR1 SGHNT, CDR2 YYREEE (reference sequence). This CDR3 spans 15 amino acids. TCRdb keeps only in-frame clones here, not all; method: immunoSEQ multiplex PCR. The repertoire holds tens of thousands of clones, with 90% to 95% as singletons. This TCR was sampled from an adult with an advanced solid tumor such as melanoma, head and neck, liver or kidney cancer. Sequencing used CD4+ or CD8+ T cells sorted from blood, obtained in a trial of the OX40 agonist ivuxolimab. The chain combines TRBV5-4 with TRBJ1-2; the D is unclear. The CDR3 reads CASSLGAATDYGYTF. The CDR3 coding sequence is TGTGCCAGCAGCTTGGGGGCGGCTACAGACTATGGCTACACCTTC.